This T cell receptor (beta chain) was sequenced during a study of blood T cell repertoires in COVID-19. Overall study context: There were acute and convalescent COVID-19 samples, and they came from the United States, Italy and Spain. The analysed material was cDNA or gDNA that came from T cells, B-cell-depleted T cells, or PBMCs.

Authors' methods: Reference gene primer amplification in the assay estimated nucleated cell counts. TCRdb keeps only in-frame clones here, not all; method: immunoSEQ multiplex PCR. The DNA was the basis for D and trimming; V, J and clone size are from that table. The sample includes around 53,000 clones, approximately 80% of them seen just once. This clone was counted a few times. The TCR comes from a man aged 65-85 years with active or convalescent COVID-19. What was sequenced was peripheral blood.

The CDR3 nucleotides are TGTGCCTGGAGAGACAGGGGGCTCTATGGCTACACCTTC. Its protein product is CAWRDRGLYGYTF. The chain links TRBV30 to TRBJ1-2; 10 bases fit TRBD1. The CDR3 runs 13 residues. Trimming cost V 3 bases and J 4 bases; bases outside gene matches: 2. CDR1 GTSNPN and CDR2 SVGIG come from the germline V gene (reference sequence).